This T cell receptor (beta chain) stems from a study of T cell responses to AZD1222 COVID-19 vaccine. Libraries were prepared by immunoSEQ multiplex PCR; TCRdb keeps only in-frame clonotypes and omits some of them. The profile shows fewer than 150,000 clones, 80% to 95% of them singletons. Germline CDR1 is DFQATT and CDR2 is SNEGSKA (reference sequence). V was trimmed by 3 bases and J by 0 bases, leaving 12 bases between them. The CDR3 consists of 15 residues. This receptor was taken from an adult who received the AZD1222 COVID-19 vaccine. The specimen was peripheral blood, collected 28 days after the second AZD1222 dose. The chain has TRBV20-1 and TRBJ2-1; a possible D gene is TRBD2 (6 bases). This CDR3 reads CSASGGTSSYNEQFF. CDR3 sequence (DNA): TGCAGTGCTAGTGGCGGGACGAGCTCCTACAATGAGCAGTTCTTC.